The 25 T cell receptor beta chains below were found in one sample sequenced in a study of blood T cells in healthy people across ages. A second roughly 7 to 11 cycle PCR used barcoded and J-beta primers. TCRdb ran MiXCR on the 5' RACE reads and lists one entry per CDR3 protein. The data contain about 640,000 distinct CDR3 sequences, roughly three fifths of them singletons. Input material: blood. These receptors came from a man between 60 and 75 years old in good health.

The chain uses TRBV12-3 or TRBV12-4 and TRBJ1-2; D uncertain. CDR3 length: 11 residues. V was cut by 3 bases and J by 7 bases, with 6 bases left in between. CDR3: CASSFVSGYTF. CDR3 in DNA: TGTGCCAGCAGTTTTGTCAGTGGCTACACCTTC.

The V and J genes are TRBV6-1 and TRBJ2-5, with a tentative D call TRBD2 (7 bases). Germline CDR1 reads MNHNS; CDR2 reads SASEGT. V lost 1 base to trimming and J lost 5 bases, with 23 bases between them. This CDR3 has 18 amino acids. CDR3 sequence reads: CASSEVFGGPGVVETQYF. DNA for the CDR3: TGTGCCAGCAGTGAAGTCTTCGGGGGGCCAGGGGTTGTGGAGACCCAGTACTTC.

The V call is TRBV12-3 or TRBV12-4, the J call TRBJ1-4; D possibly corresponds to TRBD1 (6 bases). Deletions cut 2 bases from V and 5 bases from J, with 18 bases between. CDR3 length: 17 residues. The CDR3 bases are TGTGCCAGCAGTTTATATGGCAGGGGACCTCAAAATGAAAAACTGTTTTTT. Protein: CASSLYGRGPQNEKLFF.

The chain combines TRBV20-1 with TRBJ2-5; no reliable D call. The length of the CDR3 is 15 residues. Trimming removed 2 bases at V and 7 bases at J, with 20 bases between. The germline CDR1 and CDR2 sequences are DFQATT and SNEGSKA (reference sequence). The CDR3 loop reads CSARLFPGLKGTQYF. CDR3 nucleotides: TGCAGTGCTAGACTGTTCCCCGGGCTCAAAGGGACCCAGTACTTC.

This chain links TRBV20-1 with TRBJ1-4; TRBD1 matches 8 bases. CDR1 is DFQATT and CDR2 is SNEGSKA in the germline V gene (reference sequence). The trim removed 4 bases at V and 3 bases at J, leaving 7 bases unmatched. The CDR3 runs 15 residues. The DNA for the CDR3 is TGCAGTGCTATTAAGGGGGGACAGGCTAATGAAAAACTGTTTTTT. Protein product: CSAIKGGQANEKLFF.

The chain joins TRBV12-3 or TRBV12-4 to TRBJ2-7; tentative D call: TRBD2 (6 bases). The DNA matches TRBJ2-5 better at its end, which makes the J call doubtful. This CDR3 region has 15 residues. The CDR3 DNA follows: TGTGCCAGCAGTTTGCGTCGGGGGATTGTAGAGACCCAGTACTTC. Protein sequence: CASSLRRGIVETQYF.

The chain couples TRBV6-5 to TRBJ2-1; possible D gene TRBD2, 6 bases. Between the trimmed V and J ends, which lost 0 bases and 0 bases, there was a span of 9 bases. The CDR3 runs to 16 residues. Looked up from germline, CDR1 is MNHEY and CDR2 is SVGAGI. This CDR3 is CASSYSGGPSYNEQFF. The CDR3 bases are TGTGCCAGCAGTTACTCCGGGGGACCCTCCTACAATGAGCAGTTCTTC.

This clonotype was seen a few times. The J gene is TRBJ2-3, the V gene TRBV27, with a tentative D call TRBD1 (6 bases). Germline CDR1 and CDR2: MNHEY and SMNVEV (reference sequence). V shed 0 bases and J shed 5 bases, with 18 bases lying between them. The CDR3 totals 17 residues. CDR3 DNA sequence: TGTGCCAGCAGTTTATCGCCCCCCGGGACACCCCAAGATACGCAGTATTTT. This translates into CASSLSPPGTPQDTQYF.

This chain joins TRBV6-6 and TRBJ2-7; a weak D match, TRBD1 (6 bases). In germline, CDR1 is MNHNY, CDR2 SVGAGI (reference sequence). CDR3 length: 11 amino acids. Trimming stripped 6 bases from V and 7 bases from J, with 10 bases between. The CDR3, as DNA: TGTGCCAGCAGGGTAGACAGGGAGCAGTACTTC. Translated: CASRVDREQYF.

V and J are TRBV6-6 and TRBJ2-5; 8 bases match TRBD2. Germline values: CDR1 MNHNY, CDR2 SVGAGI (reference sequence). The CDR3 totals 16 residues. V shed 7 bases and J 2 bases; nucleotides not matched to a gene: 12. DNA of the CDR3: TGTGCCAGCACCCCTCGGTTTGGGACTAGTCAAGAGACCCAGTACTTC. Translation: CASTPRFGTSQETQYF.

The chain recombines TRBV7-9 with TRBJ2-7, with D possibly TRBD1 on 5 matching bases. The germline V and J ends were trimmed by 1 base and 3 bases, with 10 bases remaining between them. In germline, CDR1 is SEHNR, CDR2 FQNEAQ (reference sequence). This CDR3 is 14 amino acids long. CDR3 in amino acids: CASSLDGQGYEQYF. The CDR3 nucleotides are TGTGCCAGCAGCTTAGACGGGCAGGGCTACGAGCAGTACTTC.

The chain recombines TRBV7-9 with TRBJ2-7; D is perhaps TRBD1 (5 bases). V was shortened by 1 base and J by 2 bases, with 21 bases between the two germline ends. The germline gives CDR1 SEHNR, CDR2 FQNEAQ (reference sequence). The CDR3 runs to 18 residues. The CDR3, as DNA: TGTGCCAGCAGCTTAGTGGGCAGGGAAAAGGAGATGACCTACGAGCAGTACTTC. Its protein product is CASSLVGREKEMTYEQYF. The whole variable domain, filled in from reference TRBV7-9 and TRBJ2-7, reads DTGVSQNPRHKITKRGQNVTFRCDPISEHNRLYWYRQTLGQGPEFLTYFQNEAQLEKSRLLSDRFSAERPKGSFSTLEIQRTEQGDSAMYLCASSLVGREKEMTYEQYFGPGTRLTVT.

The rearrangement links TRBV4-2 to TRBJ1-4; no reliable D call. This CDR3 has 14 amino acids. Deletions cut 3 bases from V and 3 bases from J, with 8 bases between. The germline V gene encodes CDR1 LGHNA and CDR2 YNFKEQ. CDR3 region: CASSQDRANEKLFF. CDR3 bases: TGTGCCAGCAGCCAGGATAGGGCTAATGAAAAACTGTTTTTT.

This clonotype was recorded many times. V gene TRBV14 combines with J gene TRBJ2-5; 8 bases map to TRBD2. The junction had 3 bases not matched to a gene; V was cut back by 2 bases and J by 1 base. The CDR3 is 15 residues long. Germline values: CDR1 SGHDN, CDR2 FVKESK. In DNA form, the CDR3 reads TGTGCCAGCAGCCAAATAGCGGGGATCCAAGAGACCCAGTACTTC. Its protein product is CASSQIAGIQETQYF.

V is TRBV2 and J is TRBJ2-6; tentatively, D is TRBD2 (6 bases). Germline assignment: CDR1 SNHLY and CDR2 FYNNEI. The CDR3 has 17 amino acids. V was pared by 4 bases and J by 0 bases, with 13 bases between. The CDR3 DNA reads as TGTGCCAGCAGTGGTGGCGCGGAGGGCTCTGGGGCCAACGTCCTGACTTTC. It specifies CASSGGAEGSGANVLTF.

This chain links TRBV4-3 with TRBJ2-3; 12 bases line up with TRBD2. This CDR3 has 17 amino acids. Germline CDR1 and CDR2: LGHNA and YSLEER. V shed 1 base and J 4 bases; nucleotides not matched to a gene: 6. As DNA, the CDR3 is TGCGCCAGCAGCCAAGTTCTAGCGGGGGGGCGGGCAGATACGCAGTATTTT. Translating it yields CASSQVLAGGRADTQYF.

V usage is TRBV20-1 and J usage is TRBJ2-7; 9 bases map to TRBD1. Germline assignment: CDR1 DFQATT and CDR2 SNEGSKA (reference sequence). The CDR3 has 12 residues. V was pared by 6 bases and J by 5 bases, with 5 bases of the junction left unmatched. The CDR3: CSAGDREDEQYF. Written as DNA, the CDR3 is TGCAGTGCAGGGGACAGGGAGGACGAGCAGTACTTC.

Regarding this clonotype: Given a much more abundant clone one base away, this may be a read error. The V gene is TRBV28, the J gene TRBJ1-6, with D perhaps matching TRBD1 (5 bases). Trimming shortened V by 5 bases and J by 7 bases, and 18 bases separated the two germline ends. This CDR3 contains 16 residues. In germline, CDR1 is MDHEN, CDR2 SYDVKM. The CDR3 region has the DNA TGTGCCAGCAGTCCTGACCCAGGGTACAGGAATTCACCCCTCCACTTT. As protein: CASSPDPGYRNSPLHF.

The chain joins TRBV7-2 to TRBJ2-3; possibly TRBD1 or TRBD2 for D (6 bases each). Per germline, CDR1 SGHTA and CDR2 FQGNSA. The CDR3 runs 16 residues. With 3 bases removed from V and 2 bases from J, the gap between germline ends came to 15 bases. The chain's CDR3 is CASSFGRGRNTDTQYF. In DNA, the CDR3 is TGTGCCAGCAGCTTCGGCCGGGGGCGGAACACAGATACGCAGTATTTT.

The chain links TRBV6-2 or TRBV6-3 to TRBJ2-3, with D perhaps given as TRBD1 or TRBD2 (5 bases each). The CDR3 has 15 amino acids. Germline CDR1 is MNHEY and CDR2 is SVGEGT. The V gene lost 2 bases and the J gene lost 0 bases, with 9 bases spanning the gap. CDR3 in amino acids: CASSYQGDSTDTQYF. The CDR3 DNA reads TGTGCCAGCAGTTACCAAGGGGACAGCACAGATACGCAGTATTTT.

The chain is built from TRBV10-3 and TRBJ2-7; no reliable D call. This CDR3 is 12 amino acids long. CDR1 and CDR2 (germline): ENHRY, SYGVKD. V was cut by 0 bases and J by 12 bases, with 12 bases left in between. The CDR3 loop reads CAISESDVGRYF. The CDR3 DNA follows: TGTGCCATCAGTGAGTCAGACGTCGGGCGGTACTTC.

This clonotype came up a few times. The CDR3 nucleotides read TGTGCCAGCAGCCACACCGACAGACCTAACTATGGCTACACCTTC. The encoded protein is CASSHTDRPNYGYTF. The rearrangement uses TRBV3-1 and TRBJ1-2, with D tentatively TRBD1 (5 bases). The germline V and J ends were trimmed by 3 bases and 0 bases, with 11 bases remaining between them. The germline CDR1 and CDR2 sequences are LGHDT and YNNKEL (reference sequence). The CDR3 runs to 15 residues. Full variable domain (missing parts from reference TRBV3-1 and TRBJ1-2): DTAVSQTPKYLVTQMGNDKSIKCEQNLGHDTMYWYKQDSKKFLKIMFSYNNKELIINETVPNRFSPKSPDKAHLNLHINSLELGDSAVYFCASSHTDRPNYGYTFGSGTRLTVV.

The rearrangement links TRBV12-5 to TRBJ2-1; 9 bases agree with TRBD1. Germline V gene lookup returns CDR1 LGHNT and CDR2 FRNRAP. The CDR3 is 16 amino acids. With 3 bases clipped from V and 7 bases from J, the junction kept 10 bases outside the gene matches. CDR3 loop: CASGFSVTGGGNEQFF. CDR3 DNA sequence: TGTGCTAGTGGTTTTAGCGTGACAGGGGGTGGAAATGAGCAGTTCTTC.

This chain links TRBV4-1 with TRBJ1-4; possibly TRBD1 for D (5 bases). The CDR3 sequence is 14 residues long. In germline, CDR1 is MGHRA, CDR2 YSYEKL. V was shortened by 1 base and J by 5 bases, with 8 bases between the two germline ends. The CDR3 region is CASSQGWGNEKLFF. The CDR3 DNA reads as TGCGCCAGCAGCCAAGGTTGGGGGAATGAAAAACTGTTTTTT.

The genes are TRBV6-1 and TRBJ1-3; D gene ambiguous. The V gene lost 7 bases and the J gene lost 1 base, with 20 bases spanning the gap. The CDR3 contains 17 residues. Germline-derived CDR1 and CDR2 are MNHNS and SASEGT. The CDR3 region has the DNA TGTGCCAGCACCCACCGTCCGTCGACTGCGTCTGGAAACACCATATATTTT. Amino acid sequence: CASTHRPSTASGNTIYF.